A single sample is the source of the 10 T cell receptor beta chains below, sequenced in a study of control samples from healthy donors and cancer patients. Using immunoSEQ multiplex PCR, the repertoire was profiled, and TCRdb retains in-frame clones only, with some absent. Of approximately 190,000 clones listed, about 90% were seen once; the top ten hold over 1.5%. The sample comprised blood. These receptors were obtained from a man aged 25-45 years in good health.

This rearrangement joins TRBV19 to TRBJ1-6, with D possibly TRBD1 on 5 matching bases. Trimming shortened V by 3 bases and J by 9 bases, and 12 bases separated the two germline ends. CDR1 is LNHDA and CDR2 is SQIVND in the germline V gene (reference sequence). This CDR3 comprises 14 residues. CDR3 bases: TGTGCCAGTAGTATCCGGGACGGGGGTTCACCCCTCCACTTT. It yields the protein CASSIRDGGSPLHF.

The V gene is TRBV4-1, the J gene TRBJ2-7, with a tentative D call TRBD2 (7 bases). There are 18 residues in the CDR3. CDR1 is MGHRA, CDR2 YSYEKL, per germline. Deletions cut 3 bases from V and 0 bases from J, with 21 bases between. CDR3 loop: CASSHDPWGGGGSYEQYF. CDR3 bases: TGCGCCAGCAGCCACGATCCTTGGGGAGGGGGGGGCTCCTACGAGCAGTACTTC.

The chain carries TRBV29-1 and TRBJ1-1; 9 positions agree with TRBD1. Trimming cost V 7 bases and J 3 bases; bases outside gene matches: 3. Germline CDR1 reads SQVTM; CDR2 reads ANQGSEA. CDR3 size: 12 residues. CDR3 sequence (DNA): TGCAGCGCGGGGACAGGGTACACTGAAGCTTTCTTT. Its protein is CSAGTGYTEAFF.

This clone appeared a single time. The V call is TRBV4-2, the J call TRBJ1-6, with D tentatively TRBD1 (6 bases). The CDR3 runs 17 residues. V lost 5 bases to trimming and J lost 9 bases, with 23 bases between them. CDR1 is LGHNA, CDR2 YNFKEQ, per germline. CDR3 region: CASSKTWGGDIGSPLHF. The CDR3 region has the DNA TGTGCCAGCAGCAAAACTTGGGGGGGGGACATCGGTTCACCCCTCCACTTT.

The chain combines TRBV18 with TRBJ1-2; no clear D. The CDR3 loop spans 14 amino acids. V lost 0 bases to trimming and J lost 2 bases, with 7 bases between them. The V gene's germline CDR1 is KGHSH and CDR2 LQKENI. The CDR3 coding sequence is TGTGCCAGCTCACCACCCCGGCCGAACTATGGCTACACCTTC. Protein product: CASSPPRPNYGYTF.

The sample holds one count of this clone. The CDR3 region is CASTGGLRTGELFF. The CDR3 coding sequence is TGTGCCAGCACAGGGGGCTTGCGGACCGGGGAGCTGTTTTTT. The chain uses TRBV2 and TRBJ2-2; 8 nucleotides agree with TRBD1. The germline CDR1 and CDR2 sequences are SNHLY and FYNNEI. CDR3 size: 14 residues. V dropped 7 bases and J dropped 5; count of bases not matched to a gene: 6. Together with reference TRBV2 and TRBJ2-2, the CDR3 gives the full variable domain: EPEVTQTPSHQVTQMGQEVILRCVPISNHLYFYWYRQILGQKVEFLVSFYNNEISEKSEIFDDQFSVERPDGSNFTLKIRSTKLEDSAMYFCASTGGLRTGELFFGEGSRLTVL.

The chain's CDR3 is CASSEVVGGPGSPLHF. In DNA form, the CDR3 reads TGTGCCAGCAGTGAAGTGGTAGGAGGGCCGGGTTCACCCCTCCACTTT. J is TRBJ1-6 and V is TRBV6-1, with D unclear. Germline V CDR1 and CDR2: MNHNS, SASEGT. This CDR3 contains 16 residues. The V end lost 1 base, the J end lost 9 bases, and 16 bases lay between the germline ends.

The CDR3 is CASGSQLSNQPQHF. The DNA of the CDR3 is TGTGCTAGTGGGTCTCAGCTTAGCAATCAGCCCCAGCATTTT. The rearrangement joins TRBV12-5 to TRBJ1-5, with unresolved D. The ends were cut back, 6 bases at V and 0 bases at J, with 9 bases in the middle. The CDR3 is 14 amino acids. CDR1 LGHNT and CDR2 FRNRAP come from the germline V gene.

The CDR3 loop is CASSQTLAGGTDTQYF. CDR3 in DNA: TGTGCCAGCAGCCAAACCTTAGCGGGGGGCACAGATACGCAGTATTTT. The gene calls are TRBV11-1 and TRBJ2-3; the match to TRBD2 covers 9 bases. This CDR3 is 16 amino acids long. Germline-derived CDR1 and CDR2 are SGHAT and FQDESV (reference sequence). The J segment lost 1 base and the V segment lost 5 bases, leaving 7 bases of the junction unmatched.

Of note for this clone: Compared with germline, one end of the junction differs, possibly owing to a read error. V usage is TRBV6-1 and J usage is TRBJ1-2; no definite D call. The CDR3 has 12 residues. Germline V gene lookup returns CDR1 MNHNS and CDR2 SASEGT. The CDR3 nucleotides are TGTGCCAGCAGGGAAGAGGGCTATGGCTACACCTTC. Translated, it gives CASREEGYGYTF.